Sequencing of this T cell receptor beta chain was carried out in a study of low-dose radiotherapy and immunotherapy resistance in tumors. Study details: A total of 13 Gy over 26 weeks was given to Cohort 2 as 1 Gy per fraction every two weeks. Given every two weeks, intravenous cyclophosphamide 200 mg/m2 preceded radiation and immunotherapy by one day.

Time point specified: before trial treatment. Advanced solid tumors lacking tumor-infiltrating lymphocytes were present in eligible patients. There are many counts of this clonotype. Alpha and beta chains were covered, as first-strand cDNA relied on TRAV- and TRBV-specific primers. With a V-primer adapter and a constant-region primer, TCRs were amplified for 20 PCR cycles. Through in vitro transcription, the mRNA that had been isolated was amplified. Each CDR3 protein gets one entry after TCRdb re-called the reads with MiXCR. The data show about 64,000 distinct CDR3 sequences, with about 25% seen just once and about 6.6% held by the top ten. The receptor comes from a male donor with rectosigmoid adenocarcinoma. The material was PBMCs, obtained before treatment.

DNA for the CDR3: TGCGCCAGCAGCCAAGAGCCGGACAGTAACTATGGCTACACCTTC. Protein: CASSQEPDSNYGYTF. The chain employs TRBV4-3 and TRBJ1-2; a possible D gene is TRBD1 (6 bases). CDR1 and CDR2 (germline): LGHNA, YSLEER. With 0 bases removed from V and 1 base from J, the gap between germline ends came to 9 bases. CDR3 size: 15 residues.